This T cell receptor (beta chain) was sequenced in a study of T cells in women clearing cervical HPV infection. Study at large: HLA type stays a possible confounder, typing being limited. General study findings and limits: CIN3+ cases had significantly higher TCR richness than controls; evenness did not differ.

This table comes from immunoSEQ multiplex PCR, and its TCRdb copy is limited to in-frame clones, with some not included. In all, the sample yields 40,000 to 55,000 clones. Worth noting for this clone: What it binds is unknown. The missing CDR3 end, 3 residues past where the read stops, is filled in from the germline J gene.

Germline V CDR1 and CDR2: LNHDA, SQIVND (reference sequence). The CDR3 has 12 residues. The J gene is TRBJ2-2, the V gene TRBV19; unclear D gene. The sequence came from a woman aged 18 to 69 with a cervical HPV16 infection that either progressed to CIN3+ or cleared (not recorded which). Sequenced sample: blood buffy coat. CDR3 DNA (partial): TGTGCCAGTAGTTTGTATCGATGGCCG. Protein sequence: CASSLYRWP. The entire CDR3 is CASSLYRWPLFF.